This T cell receptor (beta chain) emerged from a study of beta chain features in type 1 diabetes. General observations from the study: Compared with healthy donors, patients appeared to share more similar naive, central memory and regulatory TCRB repertoires. A pattern of fewer insertions and more deletions at VDJ junctions was seen in type 1 diabetes patients.

Remarks on this clone: What it binds is unknown.

Using CD45RO/CCR7/CD25/CD127/CD95/CD27, CD4+ naive, central memory, regulatory and stem cell-like memory cells were sorted. The CDR3 sequence is 14 residues long. V was cut by 2 bases and J by 0 bases, with 7 bases left in between. Looked up from germline, CDR1 is SGHVS and CDR2 is FQNEAQ. Isolated RNA was reverse transcribed in full, so expressed TCRB transcripts were sequenced. Measured with immunoSEQ multiplex PCR; TCRdb has only the in-frame clones, and not every one. The table lists more than 60,000 clones, approximately 59% of them singletons. The receptor was derived from a woman aged 18-29 years in good health. The rearrangement joins TRBV7-8 to TRBJ1-1; D unresolved. The sequenced sample consisted of Tregs from blood. The CDR3 nucleotides are TGTGCCAGCAGCTTACATCAGGTGAACACTGAAGCTTTCTTT. As protein: CASSLHQVNTEAFF.